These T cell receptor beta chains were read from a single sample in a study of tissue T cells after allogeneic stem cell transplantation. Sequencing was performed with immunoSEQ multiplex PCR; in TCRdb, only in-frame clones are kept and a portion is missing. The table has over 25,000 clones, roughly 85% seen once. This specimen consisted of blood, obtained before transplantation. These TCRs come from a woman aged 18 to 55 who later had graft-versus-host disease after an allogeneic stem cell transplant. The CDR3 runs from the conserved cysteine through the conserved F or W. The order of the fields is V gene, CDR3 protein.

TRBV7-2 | CASSLNRDRAYEQYF
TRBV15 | CATSRDLRVSGNTIYF
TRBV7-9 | CASSLIIGGQGNTEAFF
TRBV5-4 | CASSLLHREDTEAFF
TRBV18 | CASSPAGETNEQFF
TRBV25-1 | CASSEWAGVNTGELFF
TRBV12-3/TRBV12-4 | CASSFYLTYEQYF
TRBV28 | CASSPRTTRSTEAFF
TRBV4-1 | CASRGGPGNEQFF
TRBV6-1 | CASSDRTGGRVGTEAFF
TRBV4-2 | CASSPWVGRSPYEQYF
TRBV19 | CASSTGQEREAFF
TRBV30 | CAWSGDRVYSPLHF
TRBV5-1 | CASSLDGEMGYGYTF
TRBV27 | CASSLMGNQPQHF
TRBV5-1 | CASSLAQTGPGTDTQYF